Following are 29 T cell receptor beta chains from one sample sequenced in a study of T cell responses to AZD1222 COVID-19 vaccine. Data came from immunoSEQ multiplex PCR; TCRdb stores just in-frame clones and leaves some out. The sample includes 50,000 to 55,000 clones, approximately 88% of them seen just once. The sequencing here drew on peripheral blood, taken on day 0 of AZD1222 vaccination. These receptors all come from an adult in good health.

The chain combines TRBV7-9 with TRBJ1-3; D unclear. Germline V gene lookup returns CDR1 SEHNR and CDR2 FQNEAQ (reference sequence). This CDR3 contains 16 residues. V dropped 6 bases and J dropped 1 base, with 16 bases sitting between them. The CDR3 is CASSLSLRASGNTIYF. The CDR3 bases are TGTGCCAGCAGTCTCAGCTTGCGGGCGTCTGGAAACACCATATATTTT.

The chain recombines TRBV6-2 or TRBV6-3 with TRBJ2-7, with D perhaps matching TRBD1 (6 bases). Germline-derived CDR1 and CDR2 are MNHEY and SVGEGT. V was clipped by 4 bases and J by 7 bases, with 17 bases between them. The CDR3 is made up of 14 amino acids. The CDR3 reads CASSSLMGAREQYF. The CDR3 DNA is TGTGCCAGCAGTTCCCTCATGGGGGCACGAGAGCAGTACTTC.

The chain couples TRBV7-2 to TRBJ1-1; D ambiguous. Germline-derived CDR1 and CDR2 are SGHTA and FQGNSA. Trimming pared 3 bases from V and 4 bases from J, leaving 18 bases between. The CDR3 spans 16 residues. CDR3 in DNA: TGTGCCAGCAGCTTCCGGACCCTGCGTTCAGGCACTGAAGCTTTCTTT. Protein product: CASSFRTLRSGTEAFF.

The CDR3 DNA sequence: TGTGCCAGCAGCATAACAGGGGGCACCGGGGAGCTGTTTTTT. Residues: CASSITGGTGELFF. The chain joins TRBV5-6 to TRBJ2-2; TRBD1 matches 8 bases. V was clipped by 4 bases and J by 4 bases; unmatched bases: 3. Germline V gene data show CDR1 as SGHDT and CDR2 as YYEEEE. The CDR3 length is 14 residues.

The V and J genes are TRBV15 and TRBJ2-2; D possibly matches TRBD1 or TRBD2 (6 bases each). The germline V and J ends were trimmed by 0 bases and 9 bases, with 11 bases remaining between them. The CDR3 covers 14 residues. The V gene's germline CDR1 is LNHNV and CDR2 YYDKDF (reference sequence). The chain's CDR3 is CATSRDQGRRELFF. CDR3 sequence (DNA): TGTGCCACCAGCAGAGATCAGGGGAGGAGGGAGCTGTTTTTT.

CDR3 sequence reads: CASSYSWGGRSTEAFF. The CDR3 region has the DNA TGTGCCAGCAGTTACTCTTGGGGGGGGCGGAGCACTGAAGCTTTCTTT. V usage is TRBV6-5 and J usage is TRBJ1-1; maybe TRBD1 (6 bases). CDR3 length: 16 amino acids. From germline, CDR1 is MNHEY and CDR2 SVGAGI. The V gene lost 0 bases and the J gene lost 4 bases, with 15 bases spanning the gap.

This clone was seen just once. The V and J genes are TRBV5-1 and TRBJ2-7; TRBD1 agrees at 7 bases. This CDR3 region has 15 residues. J was trimmed by 0 bases and V by 5 bases; bases with no gene match: 8. The germline V gene has CDR1 SGHRS and CDR2 YFSETQ. The CDR3 sequence is CASRRPGQFSYEQYF. The CDR3 bases are TGCGCCAGCAGACGCCCGGGACAGTTCTCCTACGAGCAGTACTTC.

Comments on this clone: Within the sample, other DNA sequences also encode this same CDR3. The gene calls are TRBV18 and TRBJ1-5, with D unclear. The CDR3 length is 13 residues. Deletions cut 2 bases from V and 5 bases from J, with 7 bases between. CDR1 is KGHSH, CDR2 LQKENI, per germline. This CDR3 is CASSPDTYQPQHF. The CDR3, as DNA: TGTGCCAGCTCACCAGACACGTATCAGCCCCAGCATTTT.

The chain recombines TRBV7-2 with TRBJ1-3; tentative D call: TRBD1 (5 bases). The ends were cut back, 3 bases at V and 0 bases at J, with 9 bases in the middle. Germline CDR1 SGHTA, CDR2 FQGNSA. The CDR3 totals 15 residues. This CDR3 is CASSLQTVSGNTIYF. CDR3 in DNA: TGTGCCAGCAGCTTGCAGACAGTCTCTGGAAACACCATATATTTT.

This chain uses TRBV30 with TRBJ2-5; 7 nucleotides match TRBD1. CDR3 length: 14 residues. The V segment lost 4 bases and the J segment 3 bases; nucleotides outside the gene matches: 8. The germline V gene encodes CDR1 GTSNPN and CDR2 SVGIG (reference sequence). In nucleotides, the CDR3 is TGTGCCTGGAACAGGGGTGGTGGAGAAGAGACCCAGTACTTC. Translated, it gives CAWNRGGGEETQYF. Complete variable domain (other parts from reference TRBV30 and TRBJ2-5): SQTIHQWPATLVQPVGSPLSLECTVEGTSNPNLYWYRQAAGRGLQLLFYSVGIGQISSEVPQNLSASRPQDRQFILSSKKLLLSDSGFYLCAWNRGGGEETQYFGPGTRLLVL.

The J gene is TRBJ2-3, the V gene TRBV29-1; 7 bases match TRBD2. Germline CDR1 SQVTM, CDR2 ANQGSEA. This CDR3 has 15 residues. Trimming removed 3 bases from V and 2 bases from J; junction bases left unmatched: 8. The CDR3 bases are TGCAGCGTTGATAACCGTGGGGGGGACACAGATACGCAGTATTTT. This gives the protein CSVDNRGGDTDTQYF.

The CDR3 DNA is TGTGCCAGTAGTATAGGTCTTTACTATGGCTACACCTTC. Its translation: CASSIGLYYGYTF. The V and J genes are TRBV19 and TRBJ1-2; D uncertain. Trimming stripped 1 base from V and 3 bases from J, with 6 bases between. Germline CDR1 reads LNHDA; CDR2 reads SQIVND (reference sequence). The CDR3 spans 13 residues.

The rearrangement joins TRBV12-3 or TRBV12-4 to TRBJ2-1; 7 bases line up with TRBD2. This CDR3 is built from 13 residues. The V and J ends lost 7 bases and 3 bases, in that order; junction bases with no gene match: 3. This CDR3 is CASNGGSYNEQFF. The CDR3 DNA reads as TGTGCCAGCAATGGCGGGAGCTACAATGAGCAGTTCTTC.

In its sample, this clone was seen a few times. This chain joins TRBV5-8 and TRBJ1-3; maybe TRBD1 (5 bases). This CDR3 has 15 residues. Germline V lookup: CDR1 SGHTS, CDR2 YDEGEE. V shed 3 bases and J shed 8 bases, with 18 bases lying between them. In DNA, the CDR3 is TGTGCCAGCAGCTGGGGGTCAGAAGGTTTGGACACCATATATTTT. Translated: CASSWGSEGLDTIYF.

The rearrangement joins TRBV6-1 to TRBJ2-7; D gene unclear. Germline V gives CDR1 MNHNS, CDR2 SASEGT. This CDR3 has 11 residues. The V end was cut by 5 bases, the J end by 5 bases, with 7 bases between. CDR3 DNA: TGTGCCAGCAGTTCTTTGGACGAGCAGTACTTC. Translating it yields CASSSLDEQYF.

This clone came up once. The gene calls are TRBV18 and TRBJ1-1, with D perhaps matching TRBD1 (5 bases). The ends were cut back, 6 bases at V and 10 bases at J, with 21 bases in the middle. Per the germline V gene, CDR1 is KGHSH and CDR2 is LQKENI. This CDR3 has 14 residues. This CDR3 is CASSPGGDRLVAFF. The CDR3, as DNA: TGTGCCAGCTCCCCGGGGGGGGATCGGCTGGTAGCTTTCTTT.

V and J are TRBV12-3 or TRBV12-4 and TRBJ2-7; D not certain. The CDR3 runs 13 residues. Between the trimmed V and J ends, which lost 1 base and 1 base, there was a span of 5 bases. The CDR3 sequence is CASSLGLSYEQYF. The DNA of the CDR3 is TGTGCCAGCAGTTTAGGGCTTTCCTACGAGCAGTACTTC.

The J gene is TRBJ1-4, the V gene TRBV9; D possibly corresponds to TRBD1 (6 bases). V lost 4 bases to trimming and J lost 4 bases, with 14 bases between them. The CDR3 length is 15 residues. From germline, CDR1 is SGDLS and CDR2 YYNGEE. The CDR3 DNA reads TGTGCCAGCAGCCCCCGCGGAGGGGGTAATGAAAAACTGTTTTTT. Translating gives CASSPRGGGNEKLFF.

The chain employs TRBV18 and TRBJ2-2, with 8 bases aligning to TRBD2. The CDR3 contains 16 residues. Looked up from germline, CDR1 is KGHSH and CDR2 is LQKENI. Germline trimming cut 4 bases from V and 7 bases from J; bases unmatched to any gene: 11. The CDR3 coding sequence is TGTGCCAGCTCACGCCTAGGAGCGGGAGCCGTCGGGGAGCTGTTTTTT. It translates to CASSRLGAGAVGELFF.

This chain links TRBV3-1 (or the pseudogene TRBV3-2) with TRBJ2-7; D remains ambiguous. There are 15 residues in the CDR3. Germline V lookup: CDR1 LGHDT, CDR2 YNNKEL (reference sequence). The ends were cut back, 4 bases at V and 0 bases at J, with 13 bases in the middle. The CDR3 coding sequence is TGTGCCAGCAGCCGTATTTCGTCGAGCTCCTACGAGCAGTACTTC. Protein: CASSRISSSSYEQYF.

The chain is built from TRBV6-6 and TRBJ1-4; D might be TRBD1 (6 bases). The CDR3 totals 16 residues. CDR1 is MNHNY, CDR2 SVGAGI, per germline (reference sequence). With 6 bases removed from V and 8 bases from J, the gap between germline ends came to 22 bases. The CDR3: CASSTVQGKKGEKLFF. CDR3 DNA sequence: TGTGCCAGCAGCACCGTTCAGGGGAAAAAGGGGGAAAAACTGTTTTTT.

This chain links TRBV9 with TRBJ1-5; the D gene is possibly TRBD1 (5 bases). The CDR3 extends over 13 amino acids. CDR1 and CDR2 from the germline V gene are SGDLS and YYNGEE. Trimming pared 8 bases from V and 6 bases from J, leaving 15 bases between. The CDR3 region is CASSGGDTQPQHF. DNA of the CDR3: TGTGCCAGTTCAGGAGGGGATACTCAGCCCCAGCATTTT.

The chain carries TRBV29-1 and TRBJ2-3, with TRBD2 identical over 7 bases. The CDR3 is made up of 15 amino acids. Looked up from germline, CDR1 is SQVTM and CDR2 is ANQGSEA. Trimming took 4 bases from V and 6 from J; bases not matched to a gene: 13. The CDR3 bases are TGCAGCGTTGGAGTGGGGGAGGGAATCGGCGATACGCAGTATTTT. This encodes CSVGVGEGIGDTQYF.

V is TRBV19 and J is TRBJ2-1; TRBD2 agrees at 9 bases. Germline CDR1 and CDR2: LNHDA and SQIVND (reference sequence). The CDR3 spans 18 residues. V lost 3 bases, J lost 4 bases, and 13 bases stayed unmatched. CDR3 coding DNA: TGTGCCAGTAGTATTGATCCCGTGGGGCGGGAGGGTTACAATGAGCAGTTCTTC. It yields the protein CASSIDPVGREGYNEQFF.

V is TRBV4-2 and J is TRBJ1-2; the match to TRBD1 covers 7 bases. Germline V lookup: CDR1 LGHNA, CDR2 YNFKEQ. V was pared by 3 bases and J by 2 bases, with 3 bases of the junction left unmatched. The CDR3 has 14 amino acids. DNA for the CDR3: TGTGCCAGCAGCCAGCCGGGACAGAACTATGGCTACACCTTC. This translates into CASSQPGQNYGYTF.

V is TRBV29-1 and J is TRBJ1-2, with a possible D match to TRBD1 (5 bases). The V gene's germline CDR1 is SQVTM and CDR2 ANQGSEA. The CDR3 sequence is 11 residues long. Trimming pared 5 bases from V and 6 bases from J, leaving 10 bases between. CDR3 protein: CSVLVQDGYTF. DNA for the CDR3: TGCAGCGTTCTTGTACAGGATGGCTACACCTTC.

This clone appeared a few times. The chain joins TRBV3-1 (or the pseudogene TRBV3-2) to TRBJ2-1, with D unclear. Germline CDR1 LGHDT, CDR2 YNNKEL (reference sequence). V lost 3 bases and J 0 bases, leaving 9 bases between the germline ends. The CDR3 covers 15 residues. CDR3 nucleotide sequence: TGTGCCAGCAGCCAGTTATTGGTCTCCTACAATGAGCAGTTCTTC. Translation gives CASSQLLVSYNEQFF.

The chain combines TRBV7-7 with TRBJ2-2; D may be TRBD1 (5 bases). The ends were cut back, 1 base at V and 5 bases at J, with 11 bases in the middle. Germline CDR1 reads SSHAT; CDR2 reads FNYEAQ (reference sequence). The CDR3 covers 15 residues. The CDR3 DNA is TGTGCCAGCAGCTTAGGCTGGGCAGGGACCGGGGAGCTGTTTTTT. Residues: CASSLGWAGTGELFF.

The chain is built from TRBV11-1 and TRBJ1-1, with TRBD1 as a possible D gene (5 bases). Germline V CDR1 and CDR2: SGHAT, FQDESV (reference sequence). This CDR3 is 14 amino acids long. V gave up 4 bases and J gave up 0 bases, with 9 bases separating them. The CDR3 coding sequence is TGTGCCAGCAGCTCACAGGTTATGAACACTGAAGCTTTCTTT. Its translation: CASSSQVMNTEAFF.